The 15 T cell receptor beta chains reported below all come from one sample, sequenced in a study of blood T cell repertoires in COVID-19. TCRdb keeps only in-frame clones here, not all; method: immunoSEQ multiplex PCR. This sample has roughly 71,000 clones; roughly 88% occur once, and the top ten carry approximately 29%. The sample consisted of peripheral blood. The receptor source for this set is a middle-aged man with acute or convalescent COVID-19.

The chain recombines TRBV24-1 with TRBJ1-1; 8 nucleotides align to TRBD1. The germline CDR1 and CDR2 sequences are KGHDR and SFDVKD. This CDR3 spans 16 amino acids. The junction had 15 bases not matched to a gene; V was cut back by 8 bases and J by 5 bases. CDR3 loop: CATIRDYRGLGTEAFF. The CDR3 region has the DNA TGTGCCACCATCAGGGACTACAGGGGGTTGGGAACTGAAGCTTTCTTT.

On this clone: The junction departs from the called germline gene at one end, perhaps through a read error. The V gene is TRBV5-1, the J gene TRBJ2-1; D is perhaps TRBD1 (6 bases). The CDR3 length is 15 residues. Germline V gene sequence: CDR1 SGHRS, CDR2 YFSETQ. CDR3 bases: TGCGCCAGCAGCGATACCGGGACATCATACACTGAGCAGTTCTTC. As protein: CASSDTGTSYTEQFF.

The count of this clone is one. V and J are TRBV27 and TRBJ2-7, with 8 bases aligning to TRBD1. The CDR3 has 15 residues. Trimming cost V 0 bases and J 6 bases; bases outside gene matches: 7. Germline V gives CDR1 MNHEY, CDR2 SMNVEV (reference sequence). The CDR3 region has the DNA TGTGCCAGCAGTTTATCGACAGGGGTAGCGTCCGAGCAGTACTTC. Its protein is CASSLSTGVASEQYF.

About this clone itself: Sequence at one end of the junction differs from germline and may be a read error. The chain carries TRBV30 and TRBJ1-3; D not resolved. Germline V gene data show CDR1 as GTSNPN and CDR2 as SVGIG (reference sequence). CDR3 length: 14 residues. CDR3 nucleotide sequence: TGTGCCTGGAGTGTACTCCAGGATGTAAACGCCATATATTTT. Its translation is CAWSVLQDVNAIYF. Full variable domain (outside the CDR3, taken from reference TRBV30 and TRBJ1-3): SQTIHQWPATLVQPVGSPLSLECTVEGTSNPNLYWYRQAAGRGLQLLFYSVGIGQISSEVPQNLSASRPQDRQFILSSKKLLLSDSGFYLCAWSVLQDVNAIYFGEGSWLTVV.

The chain combines TRBV12-5 with TRBJ1-3; 10 bases agree with TRBD1. From germline, CDR1 is LGHNT and CDR2 FRNRAP. The J segment lost 2 bases and the V segment lost 1 base, leaving 8 bases of the junction unmatched. The CDR3 is made up of 18 amino acids. CDR3 in DNA: TGTGCTAGTGGTTTGGGCGGGACAGGGGAAAGGGCTGGAAACACCATATATTTT. It is translated as CASGLGGTGERAGNTIYF.

V and J are TRBV6-5 and TRBJ1-5; 9 bases fit TRBD1. The CDR3 is made up of 15 amino acids. Trimming removed 5 bases from V and 7 bases from J; junction bases left unmatched: 9. Germline CDR1 and CDR2: MNHEY and SVGAGI. The chain's CDR3 is CASSQNRGPRQPQHF. The CDR3, as DNA: TGTGCCAGCAGTCAGAACAGGGGGCCCCGACAGCCCCAGCATTTT.

The genes are TRBV5-1 and TRBJ2-7; 8 nucleotides match TRBD1. The CDR3 is 14 amino acids. Per germline, CDR1 SGHRS and CDR2 YFSETQ. V shed 3 bases and J 2 bases; nucleotides not matched to a gene: 4. The CDR3 sequence: CASSWDRTPYEQYF. DNA of the CDR3: TGCGCCAGCAGCTGGGACAGGACCCCCTACGAGCAGTACTTC.

The sample holds a few counts of this clone. V is TRBV30 and J is TRBJ2-2; D possibly corresponds to TRBD2 (5 bases). From germline, CDR1 is GTSNPN and CDR2 SVGIG (reference sequence). This CDR3 region has 12 residues. The chain's CDR3 is CGRTGSAGELFF. CDR3 DNA sequence: TGTGGTCGAACGGGGAGCGCCGGGGAGCTGTTTTTT.

This clone occurred once. This rearrangement joins TRBV15 to TRBJ1-1; TRBD1 matches 10 bases. CDR1 and CDR2 from the germline V gene are LNHNV and YYDKDF (reference sequence). With 3 bases clipped from V and 1 base from J, the junction kept 5 bases outside the gene matches. This CDR3 spans 16 amino acids. Here the CDR3 reads CATSSGTGAPNTEAFF. In DNA, the CDR3 is TGTGCCACCAGCAGCGGGACAGGGGCCCCGAACACTGAAGCTTTCTTT.

The chain carries TRBV7-2 and TRBJ2-5; D remains unclear. Trimming took off 4 bases at V and 5 bases at J, with 5 bases between the two ends. Germline lookup yields CDR1 SGHTA and CDR2 FQGNSA. CDR3 length: 11 residues. The chain's CDR3 is CASSYTETQYF. The CDR3 DNA is TGTGCCAGCAGCTACACGGAGACCCAGTACTTC.

The J gene is TRBJ1-4, the V gene TRBV12-5; D is undetermined. In germline, CDR1 is LGHNT, CDR2 FRNRAP. This CDR3 region has 12 residues. Trimming pared 4 bases from V and 10 bases from J, leaving 10 bases between. The DNA of the CDR3 is TGTGCTAGTGGTTATGAGGGAGGAAAACTGTTTTTT. Translating it yields CASGYEGGKLFF.

This sequence joins TRBV6-5 and TRBJ1-4; 8 bases are a match to TRBD1. Trimming removed 7 bases from V and 5 bases from J; junction bases left unmatched: 6. The length of the CDR3 is 14 residues. CDR1 and CDR2 (germline): MNHEY, SVGAGI. CDR3 sequence reads: CASTADRGNEKLFF. The DNA for the CDR3 is TGTGCCAGCACCGCCGACAGGGGAAATGAAAAACTGTTTTTT.

The V gene is TRBV18, the J gene TRBJ2-7; 11 positions agree with TRBD1. CDR1 KGHSH and CDR2 LQKENI come from the germline V gene. CDR3 size: 17 residues. The J segment lost 3 bases and the V segment lost 1 base, leaving 8 bases of the junction unmatched. The CDR3 nucleotides read TGTGCCAGCTCACCACGGACAGGGGGCGAGTCCTTCTACGAGCAGTACTTC. It translates to CASSPRTGGESFYEQYF.

The chain joins TRBV27 to TRBJ1-2; D is unclear. The germline V and J ends were trimmed by 5 bases and 5 bases, with 24 bases remaining between them. The germline gives CDR1 MNHEY, CDR2 SMNVEV (reference sequence). The CDR3 covers 17 residues. The CDR3 spells CASSPEPPIFKRYGYTF. The CDR3, as DNA: TGTGCCAGCAGTCCGGAACCCCCTATTTTCAAGCGATATGGCTACACCTTC.

The chain is built from TRBV6-2 or TRBV6-3 and TRBJ2-7; 8 nucleotides match TRBD1. After removal of 5 bases from V and 6 bases from J, the junction contained 6 bases not matched to a gene. CDR3 size: 13 residues. CDR1 and CDR2 (germline): MNHEY, SVGEGT. The CDR3 DNA reads as TGTGCCAGCAGTCAGGGACAGGTCCGCGAGCAGTACTTC. This gives the protein CASSQGQVREQYF.